Below, 20 T cell receptor beta chains from the same sample are listed, as sequenced in a study of Ad26.COV2.S vaccination and SARS-CoV-2 variants. Using immunoSEQ multiplex PCR, the repertoire was profiled, and TCRdb retains in-frame clones only, with some absent. This repertoire shows 85,000 to 95,000 clones, less than 85% found once; its top ten account for approximately 15%. Material: peripheral blood, obtained after recovery from COVID-19. These receptors came from a human donor who had recovered from COVID-19.

The sample holds one count of this clone. The rearrangement links TRBV6-1 to TRBJ2-7, with 11 bases identical to TRBD2. The CDR3 extends over 16 amino acids. Germline-derived CDR1 and CDR2 are MNHNS and SASEGT. J gave up 0 bases and V 4 bases, and 5 bases lay outside the gene matches. The CDR3 nucleotides read TGTGCCAGCAGTGCGAGACTAGCGGGACCCTCCTACGAGCAGTACTTC. This encodes CASSARLAGPSYEQYF.

The chain is built from TRBV28 and TRBJ2-3, with a weak D call TRBD1 (5 bases). V lost 6 bases to trimming and J lost 0 bases, with 13 bases between them. Germline CDR1 MDHEN, CDR2 SYDVKM. The CDR3 has 15 residues. The CDR3 DNA is TGTGCCAGCAGACAAGGGGTATTGAGCACAGATACGCAGTATTTT. This gives the protein CASRQGVLSTDTQYF.

V gene TRBV29-1 combines with J gene TRBJ2-3, with 8 bases that match TRBD2. The junction had 4 bases not matched to a gene; V was cut back by 3 bases and J by 5 bases. Germline V gene data show CDR1 as SQVTM and CDR2 as ANQGSEA. The CDR3 covers 13 residues. In nucleotides, the CDR3 is TGCAGCGTTGATTCCGGGGGGGTAGATACGCAGTATTTT. Its protein product is CSVDSGGVDTQYF.

This chain connects TRBV28 to TRBJ2-5; 8 bases fit TRBD1. The CDR3 covers 16 residues. The germline CDR1 and CDR2 sequences are MDHEN and SYDVKM. Trimming took 5 bases from V and 2 from J; bases not matched to a gene: 10. The CDR3 is CASSPPGRGLQETQYF. In DNA form, the CDR3 reads TGTGCCAGCAGTCCCCCTGGCAGGGGGCTACAAGAGACCCAGTACTTC. The full variable domain, completed using reference TRBV28 and TRBJ2-5, is DVKVTQSSRYLVKRTGEKVFLECVQDMDHENMFWYRQDPGLGLRLIYFSYDVKMKEKGDIPEGYSVSREKKERFSLILESASTNQTSMYLCASSPPGRGLQETQYFGPGTRLLVL.

This clone occurred once. The V and J genes are TRBV7-9 and TRBJ1-1; no firm D call. Trimming cost V 1 base and J 1 base, with 7 bases left between them. CDR3 size: 14 residues. The germline V gene encodes CDR1 SEHNR and CDR2 FQNEAQ (reference sequence). CDR3: CASSLEGKNTEAFF. The CDR3 region has the DNA TGTGCCAGCAGCTTAGAGGGCAAGAACACTGAAGCTTTCTTT.

The chain has TRBV11-3 and TRBJ2-6; 7 nucleotides align to TRBD2. Germline values: CDR1 SGHNT, CDR2 YENEEA. The junction had 14 bases not matched to a gene; V was cut back by 3 bases and J by 0 bases. The CDR3 loop spans 20 amino acids. This CDR3 is CASSLGMRGWGLSGANVLTF. The CDR3 nucleotides are TGTGCCAGCAGCTTGGGCATGCGGGGGTGGGGACTCTCTGGGGCCAACGTCCTGACTTTC.

This clone has a handful of counts. The chain carries TRBV4-1 and TRBJ1-2, with TRBD1 matching 7 bases. In germline, CDR1 is MGHRA, CDR2 YSYEKL. The CDR3 loop spans 14 amino acids. The J segment lost 2 bases and the V segment lost 3 bases, leaving 3 bases of the junction unmatched. The CDR3 region has the DNA TGCGCCAGCAGCCAGACAGGGCCCAACTATGGCTACACCTTC. As protein: CASSQTGPNYGYTF.

This chain uses TRBV9 with TRBJ2-2; D gene unclear. Trimming cost V 0 bases and J 5 bases, with 5 bases left between them. This CDR3 region has 13 residues. Germline CDR1 is SGDLS and CDR2 is YYNGEE. The CDR3 DNA is TGTGCCAGCAGCGTAGGGGAAACCGGGGAGCTGTTTTTT. Translating gives CASSVGETGELFF.

The V gene is TRBV2, the J gene TRBJ2-7; TRBD1 agrees at 7 bases. Germline V gene sequence: CDR1 SNHLY, CDR2 FYNNEI. This CDR3 has 14 amino acids. With 6 bases clipped from V and 3 bases from J, the junction kept 8 bases outside the gene matches. CDR3 in amino acids: CASRGDSFGYEQYF. In DNA form, the CDR3 reads TGTGCCAGCAGGGGGGACAGTTTCGGCTACGAGCAGTACTTC. The full variable domain, with the rest looked up from reference TRBV2 and TRBJ2-7, is EPEVTQTPSHQVTQMGQEVILRCVPISNHLYFYWYRQILGQKVEFLVSFYNNEISEKSEIFDDQFSVERPDGSNFTLKIRSTKLEDSAMYFCASRGDSFGYEQYFGPGTRLTVT.

The rearrangement uses TRBV14 and TRBJ1-2, with D tentatively TRBD1 (6 bases). Germline loops: CDR1 SGHDN, CDR2 FVKESK. Between the trimmed V and J ends, which lost 1 base and 6 bases, there was a span of 12 bases. This CDR3 has 14 residues. CDR3 bases: TGTGCCAGCAGCCAAGTGGTGGGGGGCGATGGCTACACCTTC. It yields the protein CASSQVVGGDGYTF.

The chain employs TRBV9 and TRBJ1-1, with a weak D call TRBD1 (5 bases). V dropped 4 bases and J dropped 3 bases, with 19 bases sitting between them. This CDR3 is 16 amino acids long. Germline CDR1 is SGDLS and CDR2 is YYNGEE. As DNA, the CDR3 is TGTGCCAGCAGCCTTCCGCCCGGAGGGACGCACACTGAAGCTTTCTTT. Translated, it gives CASSLPPGGTHTEAFF.

This chain links TRBV3-1 (or the pseudogene TRBV3-2) with TRBJ2-7; TRBD1 is a possible D gene (5 bases). The CDR3 has 13 residues. V lost 4 bases and J 5 bases, leaving 12 bases between the germline ends. CDR1 LGHDT and CDR2 YNNKEL come from the germline V gene (reference sequence). Here the CDR3 DNA reads TGTGCCAGCAGCCCCCCAAGCAGGGACGAGCAGTACTTC. Its protein is CASSPPSRDEQYF.

The rearrangement joins TRBV9 to TRBJ2-1; the match to TRBD1 covers 8 bases. The length of the CDR3 is 16 residues. The germline gives CDR1 SGDLS, CDR2 YYNGEE. Trimming took 4 bases from V and 5 from J; bases not matched to a gene: 11. The CDR3 region is CASSLSRGTGDNEQFF. The CDR3 bases are TGTGCCAGCAGCCTCAGCCGAGGGACAGGCGACAATGAGCAGTTCTTC.

The V gene is TRBV4-3, the J gene TRBJ2-3, with 8 nucleotides matching TRBD1. Germline V gene data show CDR1 as LGHNA and CDR2 as YSLEER. There are 16 residues in the CDR3. V lost 4 bases, J lost 1 base, and 7 bases stayed unmatched. CDR3 loop: CASSRNPGQGTDTQYF. The CDR3 nucleotides are TGCGCCAGCAGCCGGAACCCGGGACAGGGCACAGATACGCAGTATTTT.

This clone has a handful of counts. The chain recombines TRBV3-1 (or the pseudogene TRBV3-2) with TRBJ2-1; D possibly uses TRBD1 or TRBD2 (5 bases each). The CDR3 sequence is 17 residues long. Germline V gives CDR1 LGHDT, CDR2 YNNKEL (reference sequence). Trimming shortened V by 1 base and J by 4 bases, and 17 bases separated the two germline ends. The CDR3 reads CASSQASLGVSYNEQFF. The DNA of the CDR3 is TGTGCCAGCAGCCAAGCCTCTCTGGGGGTCTCTTACAATGAGCAGTTCTTC.

V usage is TRBV28 and J usage is TRBJ1-6, with 8 bases lining up with TRBD1. This CDR3 is 15 amino acids long. Germline values: CDR1 MDHEN, CDR2 SYDVKM. J was trimmed by 7 bases and V by 6 bases; bases with no gene match: 8. CDR3 bases: TGTGCCAGCAGCGCAGGGACAGGCCCAAATTCACCCCTCCACTTT. Translation: CASSAGTGPNSPLHF.

This clone is a singleton in its sample. The V and J genes are TRBV2 and TRBJ1-1, with 7 bases matching TRBD1. The CDR3 runs 16 residues. Trimming removed 0 bases from V and 6 bases from J; junction bases left unmatched: 10. CDR1 and CDR2 from the germline V gene are SNHLY and FYNNEI. CDR3 residues: CASSEALGGGEAEAFF. In DNA form, the CDR3 reads TGTGCCAGCAGTGAAGCGCTGGGAGGGGGCGAGGCTGAAGCTTTCTTT.

This clone appeared once. An end of the junction does not agree with germline; a read error may underlie this. This CDR3 reads CASSRAGLAKAF. The DNA of the CDR3 is TGTGCCAGCAGTCGGGCGGGACTAGCGAAGGCTTTC. The J gene is TRBJ2-7, the V gene TRBV28, with 10 bases lining up with TRBD2. Germline V CDR1 and CDR2: MDHEN, SYDVKM. The CDR3 extends over 12 amino acids.

V and J are TRBV19 and TRBJ1-4, with a tentative D call TRBD1 (5 bases). Germline loops: CDR1 LNHDA, CDR2 SQIVND (reference sequence). The V end was cut by 3 bases, the J end by 7 bases, with 9 bases between. The CDR3 contains 13 residues. CDR3 protein: CASSITRGEKLFF. DNA of the CDR3: TGTGCCAGTAGTATTACTAGGGGTGAAAAACTGTTTTTT.

The gene calls are TRBV6-4 and TRBJ2-1; tentative D call: TRBD2 (6 bases). V shed 3 bases and J shed 4 bases, with 16 bases lying between them. This CDR3 is 16 amino acids long. Per the germline V gene, CDR1 is MRHNA and CDR2 is SNTAGT. CDR3: CASSEEGLRPYNEQFF. The CDR3 DNA reads as TGTGCCAGCAGTGAGGAGGGACTTCGACCATACAATGAGCAGTTCTTC.